One sample yielded the 18 T cell receptor beta chains listed below, sequenced in a study of T-cell reconstitution after alpha-beta-depleted transplantation in children. Study-wide results and limits: By one year post-transplant, T-cell counts and diversity largely arose from T cells that were newly produced.

Construction of the TCRbeta library involved unique molecular identifiers. TCRdb fed the PCR reads into MiXCR, producing one record per CDR3 protein. Here the sample spans 330,000 or so distinct CDR3 sequences, over 7.5% being singletons. Their target antigens are unknown. The specimen comprised peripheral blood, sampled 360 days after TCRalphabeta/CD19-depleted stem cell transplant. These receptors were obtained from a female patient younger than 10 who had a stem cell transplant for Fanconi anemia, so the T cells may come from the graft donor.

The rearrangement links TRBV20-1 to TRBJ1-1; D is ambiguous. Per germline, CDR1 DFQATT and CDR2 SNEGSKA (reference sequence). V was shortened by 1 base and J by 10 bases, with 7 bases between the two germline ends. The CDR3 consists of 10 residues. CDR3 bases: TGCAGTGCTAGAGGAGGGCCAGCTTTCTTT. Its translation: CSARGGPAFF.

This clonotype was observed many times. The V and J genes are TRBV24-1 and TRBJ2-3, with a weak D call TRBD1 (7 bases). Trimming shortened V by 0 bases and J by 4 bases, and 19 bases separated the two germline ends. From germline, CDR1 is KGHDR and CDR2 SFDVKD. The CDR3 sequence is 18 residues long. Here the CDR3 reads CATSDLGLRGERADTQYF. The CDR3, as DNA: TGTGCCACCAGTGATTTGGGCCTCAGGGGGGAGAGAGCAGATACGCAGTATTTT.

This clonotype was counted at least ten times. The chain joins TRBV7-6 to TRBJ2-1; D is uncertain. The germline V gene encodes CDR1 SGHVS and CDR2 FNYEAQ. V was shortened by 5 bases and J by 6 bases, with 8 bases between the two germline ends. There are 12 residues in the CDR3. CDR3 residues: CASSLNPNEQFF. The CDR3 DNA sequence: TGTGCCAGCAGCCTTAACCCCAATGAGCAGTTCTTC.

This clonotype was recorded at least ten times. The V call is TRBV29-1, the J call TRBJ2-6; D gene unclear. Trimming took 3 bases from V and 2 from J, leaving 8 bases between them. CDR3 size: 14 residues. Germline CDR1 SQVTM, CDR2 ANQGSEA. CDR3 protein: CSVDAPPGANVLTF. DNA of the CDR3: TGCAGCGTTGATGCCCCTCCTGGGGCCAACGTCCTGACTTTC.

This clonotype was counted many times. This chain uses TRBV6-5 with TRBJ2-4; D remains ambiguous. The CDR3 sequence is 15 residues long. CDR1 is MNHEY, CDR2 SVGAGI, per germline. The V end lost 0 bases, the J end lost 0 bases, and 6 bases lay between the germline ends. The CDR3: CASSYSQRAKNIQYF. For the CDR3, the DNA is TGTGCCAGCAGTTACTCACAGAGAGCCAAAAACATTCAGTACTTC.

This clonotype was detected many times. The chain joins TRBV15 to TRBJ2-5; D possibly corresponds to TRBD1 (6 bases). The germline V gene has CDR1 LNHNV and CDR2 YYDKDF (reference sequence). The CDR3 is made up of 15 amino acids. V gave up 6 bases and J gave up 1 base, with 15 bases separating them. The CDR3: CATRRRDRFQETQYF. The CDR3 DNA reads TGTGCCACCAGAAGACGCGACAGGTTCCAAGAGACCCAGTACTTC. The full variable domain, its missing parts supplied by reference TRBV15 and TRBJ2-5, is DAMVIQNPRYQVTQFGKPVTLSCSQTLNHNVMYWYQQKSSQAPKLLFHYYDKDFNNEADTPDNFQSRRPNTSFCFLDIRSPGLGDTAMYLCATRRRDRFQETQYFGPGTRLLVL.

This clonotype was seen more than once but under ten times. The J gene is TRBJ1-4, the V gene TRBV28; the D is unclear. Trimming removed 3 bases from V and 10 bases from J, with 6 bases in between. This CDR3 is 11 amino acids long. Germline assignment: CDR1 MDHEN and CDR2 SYDVKM. CDR3 bases: TGTGCCAGCAGTTTCCCGGGAAAACTGTTTTTT. Amino acid sequence: CASSFPGKLFF.

The sample holds many counts of this clonotype. The chain has TRBV10-3 and TRBJ2-3, with a weak D call TRBD2 (7 bases). The V and J ends lost 10 bases and 0 bases respectively, with 23 bases between them. There are 17 residues in the CDR3. Germline V lookup: CDR1 ENHRY, CDR2 SYGVKD. The CDR3, as DNA: TGTGCCACCTCTCTCGGCGTAGGGGGGGGCAGCACAGATACGCAGTATTTT. It yields the protein CATSLGVGGGSTDTQYF.

This sequence joins TRBV2 and TRBJ1-2; 7 bases match TRBD1. Per germline, CDR1 SNHLY and CDR2 FYNNEI. V was pared by 6 bases and J by 7 bases, with 8 bases of the junction left unmatched. The CDR3 has 13 amino acids. CDR3 loop: CASRGDRAGGYTF. The DNA of the CDR3 is TGTGCCAGCAGGGGCGACAGGGCCGGTGGCTACACCTTC.

This chain uses TRBV4-1 with TRBJ1-2, with a possible D match to TRBD1 (5 bases). Germline assignment: CDR1 MGHRA and CDR2 YSYEKL. Trimming removed 7 bases from V and 6 bases from J, with 21 bases in between. The CDR3 runs to 15 residues. For the CDR3, the DNA is TGCGCCAGCACCCCCATCGCCGGGACGGCTCATGGCTACACCTTC. Its translation is CASTPIAGTAHGYTF.

This clonotype was found many times. This chain joins TRBV7-9 and TRBJ2-1; D unclear. CDR3 length equals 14 residues. The germline V gene encodes CDR1 SEHNR and CDR2 FQNEAQ (reference sequence). The ends were cut back, 5 bases at V and 0 bases at J, with 8 bases in the middle. CDR3 DNA: TGTGCCAGCAGCCGACACATCTCCTACAATGAGCAGTTCTTC. This encodes CASSRHISYNEQFF. Filled out from reference TRBV7-9 and TRBJ2-1, the complete variable domain reads DTGVSQNPRHKITKRGQNVTFRCDPISEHNRLYWYRQTLGQGPEFLTYFQNEAQLEKSRLLSDRFSAERPKGSFSTLEIQRTEQGDSAMYLCASSRHISYNEQFFGPGTRLTVL.

This clonotype was observed a few times. J is TRBJ1-1 and V is TRBV18; no clear D. The CDR3 runs 15 residues. Germline V lookup: CDR1 KGHSH, CDR2 LQKENI. V was cut by 4 bases and J by 0 bases, with 12 bases left in between. CDR3 in DNA: TGTGCCAGCTCACAGGTGACATTATTGAACACTGAAGCTTTCTTT. Translating it yields CASSQVTLLNTEAFF.

This clonotype was seen ten or more times. V and J are TRBV5-1 and TRBJ1-1, with D unclear. The CDR3 has 14 residues. The germline V and J ends were trimmed by 1 base and 1 base, with 8 bases remaining between them. Germline loops: CDR1 SGHRS, CDR2 YFSETQ. This chain's CDR3 is CASSLIAGNTEAFF. CDR3 in DNA: TGCGCCAGCAGCTTGATCGCGGGGAACACTGAAGCTTTCTTT.

This clonotype was recorded many times. The chain carries TRBV12-3 or TRBV12-4 and TRBJ1-6; D is unresolved. Trimming removed 2 bases from V and 6 bases from J, with 5 bases in between. CDR3 length: 13 amino acids. The CDR3 spells CASSLRPNSPLHF. CDR3 bases: TGTGCCAGCAGTTTACGACCTAATTCACCCCTCCACTTT.

Ten or more counts support this clonotype. J is TRBJ2-1 and V is TRBV2; no definite D call. Germline V gene lookup returns CDR1 SNHLY and CDR2 FYNNEI. The germline V and J ends were trimmed by 6 bases and 3 bases, with 12 bases remaining between them. This CDR3 contains 14 residues. The CDR3 loop reads CASSDVVGYNEQFF. CDR3 nucleotides: TGTGCCAGCAGCGATGTAGTGGGCTACAATGAGCAGTTCTTC.

This clonotype came up a few times. The CDR3 is CASAPPWRAEAFF. In DNA form, the CDR3 reads TGTGCCAGCGCCCCTCCGTGGAGGGCCGAAGCTTTCTTT. This chain links TRBV28 with TRBJ1-1; D gene uncertain. V was shortened by 8 bases and J by 8 bases, with 18 bases between the two germline ends. The CDR3 length is 13 residues. CDR1 MDHEN and CDR2 SYDVKM come from the germline V gene.

This clonotype was seen at least ten times. The rearrangement links TRBV5-1 to TRBJ1-4; D is possibly TRBD1 (5 bases). V was shortened by 0 bases and J by 0 bases, with 6 bases between the two germline ends. The CDR3 runs to 15 residues. Germline-derived CDR1 and CDR2 are SGHRS and YFSETQ. The CDR3 loop is CASSLARATNEKLFF. The DNA for the CDR3 is TGCGCCAGCAGCTTGGCCAGGGCAACTAATGAAAAACTGTTTTTT. Filled out from reference TRBV5-1 and TRBJ1-4, the complete variable domain reads KAGVTQTPRYLIKTRGQQVTLSCSPISGHRSVSWYQQTPGQGLQFLFEYFSETQRNKGNFPGRFSGRQFSNSRSEMNVSTLELGDSALYLCASSLARATNEKLFFGSGTQLSVL.

This chain uses TRBV10-2 with TRBJ2-7, with D possibly TRBD2 on 6 matching bases. Germline V lookup: CDR1 WSHSY, CDR2 SAAADI. Trimming removed 6 bases from V and 3 bases from J, with 12 bases in between. CDR3 length equals 13 residues. The CDR3 sequence is CASSPGANYEQYF. CDR3 nucleotide sequence: TGCGCCAGCAGCCCGGGAGCCAACTACGAGCAGTACTTC.